The sequence of this TCR beta chain was determined in a study of a mutant IDH1 vaccine in newly diagnosed glioma. Overall study: Therapy received beforehand was radiotherapy, temozolomide, or both, with most patients given both.

Clones were read by immunoSEQ multiplex PCR, and TCRdb kept only the in-frame ones, dropping some. The sample consists of about 96,000 clones, roughly 78% of them appearing once. CDR1 and CDR2 from the germline V gene are SNHLY and FYNNEI. The CDR3 is made up of 14 amino acids. The V and J ends lost 8 bases and 1 base respectively, with 12 bases between them. Time point reported: baseline, week 1 (first vaccination visit). The treatment denotes: pre-vaccination baseline after standard-of-care therapy. New WHO grade 3 or 4 astrocytomas that were IDH1-mutant and ATRX-lost occurred in the donors. This chain joins TRBV2 and TRBJ2-1; D might be TRBD2 (5 bases). The sequence came from a man aged 40-55 years with glioma. The specimen comprised PBMCs, sampled from a glioma patient treated with radiotherapy, temozolomide or both. CDR3 coding DNA: TGTGCCAGCCTAACGGGGAAATCCTACAATGAGCAGTTCTTC. Encoded protein: CASLTGKSYNEQFF.